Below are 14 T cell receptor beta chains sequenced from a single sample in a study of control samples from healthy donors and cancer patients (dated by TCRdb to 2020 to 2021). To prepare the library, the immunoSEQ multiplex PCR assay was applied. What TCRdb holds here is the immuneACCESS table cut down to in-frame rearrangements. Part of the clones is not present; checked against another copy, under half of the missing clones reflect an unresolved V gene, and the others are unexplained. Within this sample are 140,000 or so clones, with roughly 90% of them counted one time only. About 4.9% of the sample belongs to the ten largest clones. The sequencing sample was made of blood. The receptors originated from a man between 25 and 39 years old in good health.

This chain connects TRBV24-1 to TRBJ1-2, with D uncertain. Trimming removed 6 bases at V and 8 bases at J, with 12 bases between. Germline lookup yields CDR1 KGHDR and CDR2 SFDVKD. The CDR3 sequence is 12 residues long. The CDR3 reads CATSTPTGGYTF. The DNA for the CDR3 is TGTGCCACCAGTACTCCCACGGGGGGCTACACCTTC.

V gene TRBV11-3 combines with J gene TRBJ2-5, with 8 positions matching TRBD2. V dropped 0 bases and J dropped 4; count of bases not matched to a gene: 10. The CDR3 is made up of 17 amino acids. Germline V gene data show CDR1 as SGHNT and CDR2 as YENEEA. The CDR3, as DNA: TGTGCCAGCAGCTTAGATCTCTCAGCGGGAGAAACAGAGACCCAGTACTTC. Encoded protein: CASSLDLSAGETETQYF.

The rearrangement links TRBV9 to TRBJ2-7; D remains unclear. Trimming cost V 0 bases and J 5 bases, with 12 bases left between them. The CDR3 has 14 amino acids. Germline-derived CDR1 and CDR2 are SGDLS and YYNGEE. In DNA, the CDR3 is TGTGCCAGCAGCGTAGAAGTAGTAAGCGACGAGCAGTACTTC. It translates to CASSVEVVSDEQYF.

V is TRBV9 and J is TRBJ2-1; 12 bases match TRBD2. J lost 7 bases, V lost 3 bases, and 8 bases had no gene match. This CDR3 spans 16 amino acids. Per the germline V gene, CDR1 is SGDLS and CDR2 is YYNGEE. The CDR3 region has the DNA TGTGCCAGCAGCGCCCGACTAGCGGGAGCGAAGAATGAGCAGTTCTTC. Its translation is CASSARLAGAKNEQFF.

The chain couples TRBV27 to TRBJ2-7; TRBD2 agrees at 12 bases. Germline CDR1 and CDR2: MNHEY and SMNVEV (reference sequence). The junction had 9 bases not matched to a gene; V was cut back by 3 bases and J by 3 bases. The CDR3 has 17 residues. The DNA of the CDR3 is TGTGCCAGCAGTTTCGCGACTAGCGGGAGCCGCCACTACGAGCAGTACTTC. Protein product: CASSFATSGSRHYEQYF.

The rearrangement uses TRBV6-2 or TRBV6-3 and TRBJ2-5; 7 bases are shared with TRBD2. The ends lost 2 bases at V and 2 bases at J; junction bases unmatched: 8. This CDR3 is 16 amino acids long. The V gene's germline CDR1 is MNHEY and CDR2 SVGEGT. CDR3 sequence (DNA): TGTGCCAGCAGTTACGGTCGCGGGGGAAGTCAAGAGACCCAGTACTTC. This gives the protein CASSYGRGGSQETQYF.

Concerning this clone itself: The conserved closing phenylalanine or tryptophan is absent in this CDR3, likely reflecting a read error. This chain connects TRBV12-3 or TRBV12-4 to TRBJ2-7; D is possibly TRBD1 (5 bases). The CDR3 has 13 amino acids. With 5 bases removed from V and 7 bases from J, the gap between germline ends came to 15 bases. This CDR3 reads CASSNYRSGEQYL. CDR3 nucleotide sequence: TGTGCCAGCAGTAACTACAGGTCCGGTGAGCAGTACCTC.

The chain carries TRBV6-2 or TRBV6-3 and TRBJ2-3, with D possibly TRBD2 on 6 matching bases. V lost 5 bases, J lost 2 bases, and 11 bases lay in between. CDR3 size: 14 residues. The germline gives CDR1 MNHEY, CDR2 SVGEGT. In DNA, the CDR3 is TGTGCCAGCAGTGTGGGCGGGGCCACAGATACGCAGTATTTT. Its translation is CASSVGGATDTQYF.

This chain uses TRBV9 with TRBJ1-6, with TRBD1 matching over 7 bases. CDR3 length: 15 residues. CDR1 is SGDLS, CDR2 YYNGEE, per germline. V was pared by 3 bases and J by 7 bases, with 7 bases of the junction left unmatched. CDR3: CASSGTGTANSPLHF. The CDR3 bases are TGTGCCAGCAGCGGTACCGGGACAGCAAATTCACCCCTCCACTTT.

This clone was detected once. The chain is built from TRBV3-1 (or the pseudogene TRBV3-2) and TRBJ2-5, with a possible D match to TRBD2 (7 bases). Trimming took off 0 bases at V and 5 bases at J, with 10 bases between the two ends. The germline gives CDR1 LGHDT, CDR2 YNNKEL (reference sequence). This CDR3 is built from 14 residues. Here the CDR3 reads CASSQEGGAETQYF. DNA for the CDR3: TGTGCCAGCAGCCAAGAGGGGGGGGCTGAGACCCAGTACTTC.

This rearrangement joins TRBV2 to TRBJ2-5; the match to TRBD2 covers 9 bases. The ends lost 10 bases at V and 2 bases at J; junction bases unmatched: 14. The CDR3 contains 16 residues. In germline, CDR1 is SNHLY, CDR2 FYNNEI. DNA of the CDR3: TGTGCCACAATCTTCTTGCTAGCGGGGATACAAGAGACCCAGTACTTC. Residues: CATIFLLAGIQETQYF.

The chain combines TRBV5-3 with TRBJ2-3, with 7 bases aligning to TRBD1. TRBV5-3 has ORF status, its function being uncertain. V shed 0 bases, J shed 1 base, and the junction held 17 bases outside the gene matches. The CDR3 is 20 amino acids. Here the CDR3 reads CARSLEAETGRAVGTDTQYF. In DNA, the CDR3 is TGTGCCAGAAGCTTGGAAGCGGAGACAGGGCGGGCGGTTGGCACAGATACGCAGTATTTT.

The CDR3 nucleotides read TGCGCCAGCAGCCAAGATCTCGTCGCAGATACGCAGTATTTT. Translated, it gives CASSQDLVADTQYF. V usage is TRBV4-3 and J usage is TRBJ2-3; unclear D gene. The V end lost 0 bases, the J end lost 4 bases, and 8 bases lay between the germline ends. Per the germline V gene, CDR1 is LGHNA and CDR2 is YSLEER. This CDR3 comprises 14 residues.

The CDR3 DNA reads as TGTGCCTGGAGTGTACAGGCGAACACTGAAGCTTTCTTT. Protein sequence: CAWSVQANTEAFF. This rearrangement joins TRBV30 to TRBJ1-1, with D perhaps matching TRBD1 (5 bases). Germline V gene sequence: CDR1 GTSNPN, CDR2 SVGIG (reference sequence). The CDR3 extends over 13 amino acids. The V and J ends lost 0 bases and 1 base respectively, with 6 bases between them.